Following are 8 T cell receptor beta chains from one sample sequenced in a study of cytomegalovirus exposure and HLA in healthy donors. Profiling relied on immunoSEQ multiplex PCR, and the TCRdb table lists in-frame clones only, not all of them. Of more than 110,000 clones in the sample, 80% to 90% are singletons; the top ten hold 1.4% to 1.5%. Input material: PBMCs. These receptors came from a woman aged 25 to 39 in good health and CMV-seronegative.

This clone was seen more than once but under ten times. The chain is built from TRBV4-2 and TRBJ2-1; 10 positions agree with TRBD2. The CDR3 totals 18 residues. V trimming: 0 bases; J trimming: 4 bases; junction bases outside the gene matches: 9. Germline V CDR1 and CDR2: LGHNA, YNFKEQ. CDR3 bases: TGTGCCAGCAGCCAAGAAAGGTCATGGGGACTAGCGTACAATGAGCAGTTCTTC. This translates into CASSQERSWGLAYNEQFF.

J is TRBJ1-2 and V is TRBV12-5; 8 nucleotides align to TRBD1. J was trimmed by 4 bases and V by 2 bases; bases with no gene match: 9. The CDR3 is made up of 16 amino acids. CDR1 LGHNT and CDR2 FRNRAP come from the germline V gene. CDR3 in amino acids: CASGLPDRVPSYGYTF. The CDR3 region has the DNA TGTGCTAGTGGTTTGCCGGACAGGGTCCCCTCCTATGGCTACACCTTC.

This clone has a handful of counts. The J gene is TRBJ1-2, the V gene TRBV2; D remains unclear. Germline V gene data show CDR1 as SNHLY and CDR2 as FYNNEI. The ends were cut back, 1 base at V and 0 bases at J, with 9 bases in the middle. This CDR3 contains 15 residues. CDR3 coding DNA: TGTGCCAGCAGTGAAGTTTTCCAGTCTAACTATGGCTACACCTTC. Encoded protein: CASSEVFQSNYGYTF.

There are a few counts of this clone. V usage is TRBV7-2 and J usage is TRBJ1-5; no definite D call. Germline lookup yields CDR1 SGHTA and CDR2 FQGNSA. V lost 3 bases, J lost 0 bases, and 12 bases lay in between. The length of the CDR3 is 16 residues. As DNA, the CDR3 is TGTGCCAGCAGCTTGGGCAGCCGTTATAGCAATCAGCCCCAGCATTTT. As protein: CASSLGSRYSNQPQHF.

This chain uses TRBV2 with TRBJ2-7; TRBD2 matches at 13 bases. CDR1 and CDR2 (germline): SNHLY, FYNNEI. The CDR3 is 14 residues long. J was trimmed by 6 bases and V by 7 bases; bases with no gene match: 6. The CDR3 sequence is CASTGTSGAGEQYF. CDR3 coding DNA: TGTGCCAGCACCGGGACTAGCGGGGCCGGCGAGCAGTACTTC.

V gene TRBV7-3 combines with J gene TRBJ2-3, with a possible D match to TRBD1 (5 bases). This CDR3 has 16 amino acids. Germline V gene data show CDR1 as SGHTA and CDR2 as FQGTGA. V was cut by 0 bases and J by 4 bases, with 14 bases left in between. The CDR3 here is CASSLTRDQGSDTQYF. In DNA, the CDR3 is TGTGCCAGCAGCTTAACGCGAGATCAGGGTTCAGATACGCAGTATTTT.

The V call is TRBV27, the J call TRBJ1-1, with D unresolved. Trimming removed 5 bases at V and 7 bases at J, with 20 bases between. The CDR3 totals 15 residues. CDR1 is MNHEY, CDR2 SMNVEV, per germline (reference sequence). The CDR3 protein is CASSPEGDRLGEAFF. CDR3 DNA sequence: TGTGCCAGCAGTCCAGAGGGAGACCGTTTGGGTGAAGCTTTCTTT.

The rearrangement links TRBV19 to TRBJ1-1; 10 bases fit TRBD1. The CDR3 extends over 15 amino acids. V lost 6 bases to trimming and J lost 4 bases; unmatched junction nucleotides: 8. The germline V gene encodes CDR1 LNHDA and CDR2 SQIVND (reference sequence). CDR3 sequence (DNA): TGTGCCAGTAGGCTCGACAGGGGGCGGACCACTGAAGCTTTCTTT. Encoded protein: CASRLDRGRTTEAFF.